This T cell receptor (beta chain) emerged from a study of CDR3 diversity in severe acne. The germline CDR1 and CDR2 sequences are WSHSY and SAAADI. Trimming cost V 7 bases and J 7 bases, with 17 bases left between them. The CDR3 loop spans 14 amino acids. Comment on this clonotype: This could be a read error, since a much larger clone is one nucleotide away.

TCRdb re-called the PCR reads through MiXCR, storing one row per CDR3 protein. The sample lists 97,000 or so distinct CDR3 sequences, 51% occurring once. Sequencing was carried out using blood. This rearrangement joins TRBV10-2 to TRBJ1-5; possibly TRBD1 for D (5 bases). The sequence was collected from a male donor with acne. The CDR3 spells CASNGAAGWQPQHF. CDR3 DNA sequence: TGCGCCAGCAATGGGGCGGCGGGGTGGCAGCCCCAGCATTTT.